The rows below give T cell receptor beta chains drawn from one sample of a study of blood T cell repertoires in COVID-19. This table comes from immunoSEQ multiplex PCR, and its TCRdb copy is limited to in-frame clones, with some not included. The sample includes 85,000 to 130,000 clones, roughly four fifths of them seen just once. Specimen: peripheral blood. These receptors all come from a man between 60 and 70 years old with acute or convalescent COVID-19. The CDR3 runs from the conserved cysteine through the conserved F or W. Each record gives: D gene, clone size, V gene, J gene, CDR3 protein, CDR3 DNA. A D gene is named only where the DNA matches it firmly. Clone size is stated in some rows and not others, as once, few, many or a class when expanded.

d_gene: TRBD2
abundance: .
v_gene: TRBV7-2
j_gene: TRBJ2-7
CDR3aa: CASSALAGAYEQYF
CDR3nt: TGTGCCAGCAGCGCCCTAGCGGGTGCTTACGAGCAGTACTTC

d_gene: .
abundance: few
v_gene: TRBV5-1
j_gene: TRBJ1-1
CDR3aa: CASSLSQGGTEAFF
CDR3nt: TGCGCCAGCAGCTTGAGTCAGGGAGGCACTGAAGCTTTCTTT

d_gene: .
abundance: .
v_gene: TRBV19
j_gene: TRBJ2-3
CDR3aa: CASSNTGTSTDTQYF
CDR3nt: TGTGCCAGTAGCAATACAGGGACCAGCACAGATACGCAGTATTTT

d_gene: .
abundance: once
v_gene: TRBV21-1
j_gene: TRBJ1-5
CDR3aa: CASSSLGRGPQHF
CDR3nt: TGTGCCAGCAGCTCCCTTGGGCGTGGGCCCCAGCATTTT

d_gene: .
abundance: .
v_gene: TRBV19
j_gene: TRBJ2-2
CDR3aa: CASSILGRTGELFF
CDR3nt: TGTGCCAGTAGTATCCTTGGCCGCACCGGGGAGCTGTTTTTT

d_gene: TRBD1
abundance: .
v_gene: TRBV6-2/TRBV6-3
j_gene: TRBJ1-1
CDR3aa: CASSYGGTANTEAFF
CDR3nt: TGTGCCAGCAGTTACGGCGGGACAGCTAACACTGAAGCTTTCTTT

d_gene: .
abundance: once
v_gene: TRBV19
j_gene: TRBJ2-3
CDR3aa: CASTRRVVGRDTQYF
CDR3nt: TGTGCCAGTACACGGAGGGTGGTCGGTCGGGATACGCAGTATTTT

d_gene: .
abundance: .
v_gene: TRBV5-5
j_gene: TRBJ1-1
CDR3aa: CASSFGGFMNTEAFF
CDR3nt: TGTGCCAGCAGCTTTGGCGGATTCATGAACACTGAAGCTTTCTTT

d_gene: .
abundance: once
v_gene: TRBV6-5
j_gene: TRBJ1-3
CDR3aa: CASTGQFTSGNTIYF
CDR3nt: TGTGCCAGCACTGGACAGTTTACCTCTGGAAACACCATATATTTT

d_gene: TRBD2
abundance: .
v_gene: TRBV5-4
j_gene: TRBJ2-7
CDR3aa: CASRRGSAGGQDEQYF
CDR3nt: TGTGCCAGCAGGAGAGGGTCAGCGGGAGGCCAGGACGAGCAGTACTTC

d_gene: TRBD1
abundance: .
v_gene: TRBV4-1
j_gene: TRBJ1-2
CDR3aa: CASSSSLTGGRGYTF
CDR3nt: TGCGCCAGCAGCTCAAGTTTAACAGGGGGCCGTGGCTACACCTTC

d_gene: TRBD2
abundance: few
v_gene: TRBV6-5
j_gene: TRBJ2-7
CDR3aa: CASSSGTMDYEQYF
CDR3nt: TGTGCCAGCAGTTCAGGGACTATGGACTACGAGCAGTACTTC

d_gene: TRBD2
abundance: .
v_gene: TRBV4-3
j_gene: TRBJ2-7
CDR3aa: CASSQEASGRVYEQYF
CDR3nt: TGCGCCAGCAGCCAAGAGGCCTCAGGGAGGGTATACGAGCAGTACTTC

d_gene: TRBD1
abundance: once
v_gene: TRBV19
j_gene: TRBJ1-2
CDR3aa: CASSSGAGGASFGYTF
CDR3nt: TGTGCCAGTAGTAGCGGGGCAGGGGGCGCGTCTTTTGGCTACACCTTC

d_gene: TRBD1
abundance: .
v_gene: TRBV27
j_gene: TRBJ1-5
CDR3aa: CASSSADRARNQPQHF
CDR3nt: TGTGCCAGCAGTTCTGCGGACAGGGCACGCAATCAGCCCCAGCATTTT

d_gene: .
abundance: .
v_gene: TRBV19
j_gene: TRBJ1-5
CDR3aa: CASSRQGGPNQPQHF
CDR3nt: TGTGCCAGTAGCCGGCAGGGTGGTCCCAATCAGCCCCAGCATTTT

d_gene: .
abundance: few
v_gene: TRBV20-1
j_gene: TRBJ2-1
CDR3aa: CSAPLGEQFF
CDR3nt: TGCAGTGCTCCTCTCGGGGAGCAGTTCTTC

d_gene: TRBD1
abundance: once
v_gene: TRBV7-2
j_gene: TRBJ1-1
CDR3aa: CASSPDRAPAFF
CDR3nt: TGTGCCAGCAGCCCTGACAGGGCCCCAGCTTTCTTT

d_gene: .
abundance: .
v_gene: TRBV7-3
j_gene: TRBJ2-1
CDR3aa: CASSRERLDEQFF
CDR3nt: TGTGCCAGCAGCCGTGAGAGGCTTGATGAGCAGTTCTTC

d_gene: .
abundance: .
v_gene: TRBV18
j_gene: TRBJ1-3
CDR3aa: CASSPPFGSSGNTIYF
CDR3nt: TGTGCCAGCTCACCACCGTTTGGCTCCTCTGGAAACACCATATATTTT

d_gene: TRBD1
abundance: .
v_gene: TRBV30
j_gene: TRBJ2-1
CDR3aa: CAWFRDRGRNEQFF
CDR3nt: TGTGCCTGGTTCCGGGACAGGGGGCGGAATGAGCAGTTCTTC

d_gene: .
abundance: once
v_gene: TRBV28
j_gene: TRBJ2-2
CDR3aa: CASNRYRDTNTGELFF
CDR3nt: TGTGCCAGCAATCGGTACCGGGACACTAACACCGGGGAGCTGTTTTTT

d_gene: .
abundance: .
v_gene: TRBV21-1
j_gene: TRBJ2-7
CDR3aa: CATSTPGLTSYEQYF
CDR3nt: TGTGCCACCAGCACGCCGGGACTCACATCCTACGAGCAGTACTTC

d_gene: .
abundance: once
v_gene: TRBV5-1
j_gene: TRBJ2-3
CDR3aa: CATRRPATDTQYF
CDR3nt: TGCGCTACCAGGAGGCCAGCGACAGATACGCAGTATTTT

d_gene: TRBD2
abundance: once
v_gene: TRBV9
j_gene: TRBJ2-1
CDR3aa: CASSPRTSGGLSSYNEQFF
CDR3nt: TGTGCCAGCAGCCCCCGGACTAGCGGGGGCCTTAGCTCCTACAATGAGCAGTTCTTC

d_gene: .
abundance: .
v_gene: TRBV5-1
j_gene: TRBJ1-5
CDR3aa: CASSPGEYSNQPQHF
CDR3nt: TGCGCCAGCAGCCCCGGGGAATATAGCAATCAGCCCCAGCATTTT

d_gene: TRBD1
abundance: .
v_gene: TRBV6-6
j_gene: TRBJ1-6
CDR3aa: CASTRDRVYSPLHF
CDR3nt: TGTGCCAGCACGCGGGACAGGGTTTATTCACCCCTCCACTTT

d_gene: TRBD1
abundance: .
v_gene: TRBV7-3
j_gene: TRBJ2-3
CDR3aa: CASSWGQGADTQYF
CDR3nt: TGTGCCAGCAGCTGGGGACAGGGGGCAGATACGCAGTATTTT

d_gene: TRBD2
abundance: .
v_gene: TRBV28
j_gene: TRBJ2-3
CDR3aa: CASSWLAGGADTQYF
CDR3nt: TGTGCCAGCAGTTGGCTAGCGGGAGGCGCGGATACGCAGTATTTT